Listed below are T cell receptor beta chains from one sample, sequenced in a study of blood T cell repertoires in COVID-19. The method was immunoSEQ multiplex PCR; TCRdb's version includes in-frame clones alone and lacks a portion of them. The sample consists of some 350,000 clones, over 75% of them appearing once. The sequenced material came from PBMCs or T cells enriched from blood (not recorded which). These receptor sequences come from a woman between 25 and 40 years old who had recovered from COVID-19. The CDR3 runs from the conserved cysteine through the conserved F or W. The D gene is left open where the match is weak. Clone sizes are given selectively: once, few, many, or a class where the clone is expanded.

j_call,clone_size,d_call,v_call,cdr3_nt,cdr3_aa
TRBJ2-1,NA,TRBD2,TRBV7-3,TGTGCCAGCAGCGCTCGGACTAGCGGGGCACTTAATGAGCAGTTCTTC,CASSARTSGALNEQFF
TRBJ2-3,NA,TRBD2,TRBV10-3,TGTGCCATCAGTAAGGGACTAGCGGGTAACACAGATACGCAGTATTTT,CAISKGLAGNTDTQYF
TRBJ1-5,NA,NA,TRBV28,TGTGCCAGCAGTTTATTTGGGGGCAGCGATCAGCCCCAGCATTTT,CASSLFGGSDQPQHF
TRBJ2-1,NA,NA,TRBV28,TGTGCCAGCAGTTTACTAGCGAAAAATGAGCAGTTCTTC,CASSLLAKNEQFF
TRBJ1-2,NA,NA,TRBV5-1,TGCGCCAGCAGCACCGACTTGGATGGCTACACCTTC,CASSTDLDGYTF
TRBJ2-2,NA,NA,TRBV28,TGTGCCAGCAGTTTATCCCCGGACAGCTACACCGGGGAGCTGTTTTTT,CASSLSPDSYTGELFF
TRBJ2-7,NA,TRBD1,TRBV13,TGTGCCAGCAGCTCCGGGACAGGGCCCTACGAGCAGTACTTC,CASSSGTGPYEQYF
TRBJ1-4,once,TRBD1,TRBV2,TGTGCCAGCAGTGAAGACCTGGGACAGGCTGAAAAACTGTTTTTT,CASSEDLGQAEKLFF
TRBJ2-7,NA,TRBD2,TRBV9,TGTGCCAGCAGCGTAGGGGGGGCTAGCGGGGATTACGAGCAGTACTTC,CASSVGGASGDYEQYF
TRBJ1-1,NA,NA,TRBV2,TGTGCCAGCAGGGCAGGGAACACTGAAGCTTTCTTT,CASRAGNTEAFF
TRBJ2-5,NA,NA,TRBV29-1,TGCAGCGTTGGGCGGGACAGAGACCAAGAGACCCAGTACTTC,CSVGRDRDQETQYF
TRBJ2-2,NA,NA,TRBV9,TGTGCCAGCAGGAGGATGGGGTCAGGGTGGGACACCGGGGAGCTGTTTTTT,CASRRMGSGWDTGELFF
TRBJ1-2,NA,TRBD1,TRBV9,TGTGCCAGCAGCCTGGGTGGACCGGGACAGTGGAACTATGGCTACACCTTC,CASSLGGPGQWNYGYTF
TRBJ2-6,NA,NA,TRBV30,TGTGCCTGGAGCATAGGGGGCTCTGGGGCCAACGTCCTGACTTTC,CAWSIGGSGANVLTF